This T cell receptor beta chain emerged from a study of blood T cell repertoires in COVID-19. The overall study: The analysed material was cDNA or gDNA that came from T cells, B-cell-depleted T cells, or PBMCs.

Cohort 3 donors were reported recovered after two negative PCRs, clearance, or symptom resolution. Per the study methods: For nucleated cells, counts were estimated from reference gene primer amplification. The table came from immunoSEQ multiplex PCR; TCRdb's copy has only in-frame clones and leaves some out. That table furnishes V, J and clone size, whereas the DNA furnished D and trimming. The sample yields around 170,000 clones, approximately 85% seen once. This receptor was identified in a woman under 30 who had recovered from COVID-19. Sequencing was performed on PBMCs or T cells enriched from blood (not recorded which).

The CDR3 DNA is TGTGCCAGCGGGGAAGACAGGGGGTTAAACATTCAGTACTTC. The encoded protein is CASGEDRGLNIQYF. The rearrangement uses TRBV2 and TRBJ2-4; the match to TRBD1 covers 9 bases. The CDR3 contains 14 residues. V lost 8 bases to trimming and J lost 6 bases; unmatched junction nucleotides: 8. The germline V gene encodes CDR1 SNHLY and CDR2 FYNNEI. The variable domain in full, completed from reference TRBV2 and TRBJ2-4, reads EPEVTQTPSHQVTQMGQEVILRCVPISNHLYFYWYRQILGQKVEFLVSFYNNEISEKSEIFDDQFSVERPDGSNFTLKIRSTKLEDSAMYFCASGEDRGLNIQYFGAGTRLSVL.